The T cell receptor (beta chain) described here comes from a study of T-cell memory formation after mild COVID-19. TCRdb recomputed calls from the 5' RACE reads with MiXCR, one row per CDR3 protein. The data contain 190,000 or so distinct CDR3 sequences, roughly 10% of them seen just once; the ten biggest clones take up around 3.3%. V lost 5 bases to trimming and J lost 6 bases, with 15 bases between them. Germline V gene lookup returns CDR1 SGHTA and CDR2 FQGTGA. The CDR3 totals 14 residues. V is TRBV7-3 and J is TRBJ2-3; D is undetermined. This clonotype originated in a man in his late teens or twenties who had mild COVID-19 (a few samples of this study predate the infection). Cell type and time point are not known. What was sequenced was PBMCs or a T cell subset sorted from them (not recorded which). Here the CDR3 DNA reads TGTGCCAGCAGCCCCGCCCAGAGCGCGGATACGCAGTATTTT. This gives the protein CASSPAQSADTQYF.